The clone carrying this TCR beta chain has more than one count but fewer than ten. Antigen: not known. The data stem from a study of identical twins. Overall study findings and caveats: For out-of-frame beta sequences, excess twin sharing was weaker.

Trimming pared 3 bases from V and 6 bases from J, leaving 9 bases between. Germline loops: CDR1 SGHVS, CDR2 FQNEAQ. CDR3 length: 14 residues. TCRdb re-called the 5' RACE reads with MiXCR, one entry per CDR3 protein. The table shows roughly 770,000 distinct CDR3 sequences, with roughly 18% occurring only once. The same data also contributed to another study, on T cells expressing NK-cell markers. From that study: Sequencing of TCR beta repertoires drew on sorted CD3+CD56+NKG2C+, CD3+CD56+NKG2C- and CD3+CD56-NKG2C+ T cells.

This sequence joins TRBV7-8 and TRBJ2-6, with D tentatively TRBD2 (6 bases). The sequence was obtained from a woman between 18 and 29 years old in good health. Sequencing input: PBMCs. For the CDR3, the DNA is TGTGCCAGCAGCTTTTGGGGGGAGGCCAACGTCCTGACTTTC. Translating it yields CASSFWGEANVLTF.